Listed below are T cell receptor beta chains from one sample, sequenced in a study of cytomegalovirus exposure and HLA in healthy donors. Only in-frame clones appear in the TCRdb table, and some are missing; sequencing was by immunoSEQ multiplex PCR. The sample lists 170,000 or so clones, roughly 82% occurring once. Sequenced sample: PBMCs. These receptors originate from a woman aged 25-40 years in good health and CMV-seronegative. CDR3s include the opening cysteine and the closing phenylalanine or tryptophan. Clone size appears in some rows only: once, few, many, or a class for an expanded clone.

CASSLGQGGQPQHF	TRBV5-1	NA	TRBJ1-5
CSSSAENEKLFF	TRBV7-9	once	TRBJ1-4
CASSPHGTCYEQYF	TRBV23-1	NA	TRBJ2-7
CASSLSQGARNEQFF	TRBV5-6	NA	TRBJ2-1
CASSLVGARSTGELFF	TRBV5-4	few	TRBJ2-2
CAARRTGGNEQFF	TRBV7-8	NA	TRBJ2-1
CASTEGRGSRGKYF	TRBV7-2	NA	TRBJ2-5
CAWTVDRSYGGYTF	TRBV30	NA	TRBJ1-2
CAWTGNWNTIYF	TRBV30	NA	TRBJ1-3
CASSSRQGARTGELFF	TRBV7-2	NA	TRBJ2-2
CASSFSDRGLSYTF	TRBV28	NA	TRBJ1-2
CASSDAMTDTQYF	TRBV9	NA	TRBJ2-3
CASSLSQRGANEQFF	TRBV5-4	NA	TRBJ2-1
CASSAGLAGGLYEQYF	TRBV9	few	NA
CASSRSIAGGTSYNEQFF	TRBV5-1	NA	TRBJ2-1
CASSLAKRQSDYGYTF	TRBV7-9	few	TRBJ1-2
CASSWTSGSYEQYF	TRBV27	NA	TRBJ2-7
CAGWGGEPENYGYTF	TRBV30	NA	TRBJ1-2
CATSRPGVGGYTF	TRBV15	NA	TRBJ1-2
CASSHPTPGTEAFF	TRBV7-9	NA	TRBJ1-1
CASSAFGTSGIREQFF	TRBV7-6	NA	TRBJ2-1
CASSPDQVRSDTEAFF	TRBV18	NA	TRBJ1-1
CASRVGTSGSYEQYF	TRBV6-5	once	TRBJ2-7
CASSSPGQTWGGELFF	TRBV28	few	TRBJ2-2
CASSLVAAEEQFF	TRBV7-2	NA	TRBJ2-1
CASSEGTRTNYGYTF	TRBV6-1	NA	TRBJ1-2
CASRGTGVTYEQYF	TRBV19	NA	TRBJ2-7
CASSSQQGQNSPLHF	TRBV5-1	NA	TRBJ1-6
CAGFRGTHLSEQYF	TRBV27	NA	TRBJ2-7
CASSYRQVYNEQFF	TRBV6-5	NA	TRBJ2-1
CSVADSGTEAFF	TRBV29-1	NA	TRBJ1-1
CASSEQGAGNTIYF	TRBV6-1	few	TRBJ1-3
CASSFLGGNQPQHF	TRBV27	once	TRBJ1-5
CASSFLSTRNTEAFF	TRBV5-1	NA	TRBJ1-1
CASSFPGGTNYGYTF	TRBV6-6	NA	TRBJ1-2
CASSLAQGGGELFF	TRBV7-9	NA	TRBJ2-2